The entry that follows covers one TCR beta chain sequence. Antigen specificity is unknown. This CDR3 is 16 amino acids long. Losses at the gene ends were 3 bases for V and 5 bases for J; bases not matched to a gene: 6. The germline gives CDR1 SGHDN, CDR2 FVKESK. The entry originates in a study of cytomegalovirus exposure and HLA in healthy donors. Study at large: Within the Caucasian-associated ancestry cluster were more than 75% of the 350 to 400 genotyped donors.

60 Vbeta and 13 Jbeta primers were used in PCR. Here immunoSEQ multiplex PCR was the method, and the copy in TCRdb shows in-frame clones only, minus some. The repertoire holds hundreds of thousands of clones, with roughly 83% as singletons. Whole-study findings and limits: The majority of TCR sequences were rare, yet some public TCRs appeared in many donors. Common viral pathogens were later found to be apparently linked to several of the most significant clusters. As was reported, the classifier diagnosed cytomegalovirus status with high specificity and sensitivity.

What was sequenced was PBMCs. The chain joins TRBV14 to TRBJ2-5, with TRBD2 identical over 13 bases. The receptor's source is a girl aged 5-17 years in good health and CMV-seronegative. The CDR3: CASSHRTSGSWETQYF. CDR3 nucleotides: TGTGCCAGCAGCCACAGGACTAGCGGGAGTTGGGAGACCCAGTACTTC.